This note documents a single TCR beta chain sequence. Authors' analysis steps: It was from reference gene primer amplification that nucleated cell counts were estimated. Here immunoSEQ multiplex PCR was the method, and the copy in TCRdb shows in-frame clones only, minus some. The D gene and trimming were derived from the DNA, and the V and J assignments and clone size from that table. In the table there are more than 50,000 clones, approximately 90% of which are singletons. This sample is part of a study of blood T cell repertoires in COVID-19. Study-wide context: The United States, Italy and Spain provided the acute and convalescent COVID-19 samples. From T cells, B-cell-depleted T cells, or PBMCs came the material, which was cDNA or gDNA.

Losses at the gene ends were 6 bases for V and 2 bases for J; bases not matched to a gene: 5. CDR1 and CDR2 (germline): LNHDA, SQIVND (reference sequence). The CDR3 length is 14 residues. Sequenced: peripheral blood. The J gene is TRBJ2-7, the V gene TRBV19; 9 nucleotides line up with TRBD1. The source is a human donor in a cohort sampled during active COVID-19. As DNA, the CDR3 is TGTGCCAGTAGGATGACAGGGGGGGCCTACGAGCAGTACTTC. Residues: CASRMTGGAYEQYF. Combining the CDR3 with reference TRBV19 and TRBJ2-7 gives the whole variable domain DGGITQSPKYLFRKEGQNVTLSCEQNLNHDAMYWYRQDPGQGLRLIYYSQIVNDFQKGDIAEGYSVSREKKESFPLTVTSAQKNPTAFYLCASRMTGGAYEQYFGPGTRLTVT.